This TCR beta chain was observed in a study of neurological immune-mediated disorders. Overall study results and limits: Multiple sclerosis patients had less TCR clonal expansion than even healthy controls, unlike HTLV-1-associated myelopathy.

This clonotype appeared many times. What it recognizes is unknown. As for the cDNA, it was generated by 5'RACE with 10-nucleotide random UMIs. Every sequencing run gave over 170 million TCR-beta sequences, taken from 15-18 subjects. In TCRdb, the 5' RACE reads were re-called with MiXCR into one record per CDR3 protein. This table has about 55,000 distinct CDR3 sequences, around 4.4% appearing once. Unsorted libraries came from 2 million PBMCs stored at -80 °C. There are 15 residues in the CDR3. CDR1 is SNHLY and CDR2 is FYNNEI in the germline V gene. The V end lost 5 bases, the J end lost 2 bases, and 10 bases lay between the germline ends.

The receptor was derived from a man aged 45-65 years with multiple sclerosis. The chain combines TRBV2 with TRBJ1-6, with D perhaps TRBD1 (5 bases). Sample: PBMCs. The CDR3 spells CASSPTDTYNSPLHF. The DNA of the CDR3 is TGTGCCAGCAGTCCGACAGACACCTATAATTCACCCCTCCACTTT. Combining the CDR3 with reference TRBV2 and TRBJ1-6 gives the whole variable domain EPEVTQTPSHQVTQMGQEVILRCVPISNHLYFYWYRQILGQKVEFLVSFYNNEISEKSEIFDDQFSVERPDGSNFTLKIRSTKLEDSAMYFCASSPTDTYNSPLHFGNGTRLTVT.